Presented here are 18 T cell receptor beta chains from one specimen sequenced in a study of T cells after yellow fever vaccination. TCRdb itself ran the 5' RACE reads through MiXCR, one entry per CDR3 protein. The data show 200,000 to 250,000 distinct CDR3 sequences, less than 8.5% seen once. The starting material was CD4+ T cells sorted from PBMCs, obtained 15 days after the yellow fever booster vaccination. Source of these receptors: a young man who received the YFV17D yellow fever vaccine.

Many counts were recorded for this clonotype. This chain uses TRBV5-1 with TRBJ2-7, with TRBD2 identical over 8 bases. CDR1 and CDR2 from the germline V gene are SGHRS and YFSETQ. The CDR3 has 15 amino acids. The junction had 12 bases not matched to a gene; V was cut back by 4 bases and J by 6 bases. The CDR3 DNA sequence: TGCGCCAGCAGCCCTCCCGGAGCGGGAGTTGTCGAGCAGTACTTC. Translated: CASSPPGAGVVEQYF.

Only a few counts were recorded for this clonotype. This chain links TRBV6-2 or TRBV6-3 with TRBJ1-5; D is uncertain. Between the trimmed V and J ends, which lost 3 bases and 5 bases, there was a span of 5 bases. Germline lookup yields CDR1 MNHEY and CDR2 SVGEGT. There are 12 residues in the CDR3. The CDR3 region has the DNA TGTGCCAGCAGTTATACGGATCAGCCCCAGCATTTT. Translation: CASSYTDQPQHF.

This clonotype has just a few counts. This chain connects TRBV5-5 to TRBJ2-3; the match to TRBD2 covers 13 bases. Germline CDR1 SGHKS, CDR2 YYEKEE (reference sequence). The CDR3 is made up of 18 amino acids. The V gene end was trimmed by 0 bases and the J gene end by 1 base; junction bases not matched to a gene: 5. CDR3 in amino acids: CASSLGTSGSSRTDTQYF. DNA for the CDR3: TGTGCCAGCAGCTTGGGGACTAGCGGGAGCTCTCGCACAGATACGCAGTATTTT.

A word on this clonotype: A single base separates this from a much larger clone, so it may be a read error. The chain links TRBV28 to TRBJ2-4, with 7 bases that match TRBD1. Germline CDR1 MDHEN, CDR2 SYDVKM. J gave up 0 bases and V 9 bases, and 8 bases lay outside the gene matches. The CDR3 spans 15 residues. The CDR3 here is CARSRGQIAKNIQYF. DNA of the CDR3: TGTGCCAGAAGCCGGGGACAGATAGCCAAAAACATTCAGTACTTC.

This chain links TRBV7-2 with TRBJ1-5, with D perhaps matching TRBD1 (5 bases). V was clipped by 0 bases and J by 2 bases, with 20 bases between them. There are 19 residues in the CDR3. Germline-derived CDR1 and CDR2 are SGHTA and FQGNSA. For the CDR3, the DNA is TGTGCCAGCAGCTTAGCTGATCCGATTGGGGACGTGCGCAATCAGCCCCAGCATTTT. Protein sequence: CASSLADPIGDVRNQPQHF.

This clonotype was observed a few times. This rearrangement joins TRBV7-6 to TRBJ2-5; the match to TRBD1 covers 7 bases. Germline lookup yields CDR1 SGHVS and CDR2 FNYEAQ. V trimming: 5 bases; J trimming: 2 bases; junction bases outside the gene matches: 5. The CDR3 covers 14 residues. The CDR3 sequence: CASSIGTAQETQYF. CDR3 sequence (DNA): TGTGCCAGCAGCATCGGGACAGCTCAAGAGACCCAGTACTTC.

This clonotype has just a few counts. The V call is TRBV7-2, the J call TRBJ2-1, with D possibly being TRBD2 (5 bases). With 7 bases removed from V and 4 bases from J, the gap between germline ends came to 11 bases. The CDR3 has 13 amino acids. Germline values: CDR1 SGHTA, CDR2 FQGNSA. The CDR3 coding sequence is TGTGCCAGCAATCCAGGCGGGTACAATGAGCAGTTCTTC. Its protein product is CASNPGGYNEQFF.

This clonotype has ten or more counts. V and J are TRBV7-3 and TRBJ2-2; 8 bases are a match to TRBD2. Germline CDR1 is SGHTA and CDR2 is FQGTGA. Trimming at V came to 5 bases and at J to 4 bases, leaving 9 bases not matched to a gene. The CDR3 has 16 amino acids. The CDR3 nucleotides read TGTGCCAGCAGCCCCGTAAACGCGGGAGGCACCGGGGAGCTGTTTTTT. This translates into CASSPVNAGGTGELFF.

This clonotype was counted ten times or more. The chain employs TRBV6-5 and TRBJ1-2; no clear D. The V gene's germline CDR1 is MNHEY and CDR2 SVGAGI. The germline V and J ends were trimmed by 4 bases and 4 bases, with 16 bases remaining between them. This CDR3 region has 15 residues. CDR3: CASSFTGPGGYGYTF. CDR3 sequence (DNA): TGTGCCAGCAGTTTTACTGGACCGGGAGGCTATGGCTACACCTTC.

The gene calls are TRBV21-1 and TRBJ2-1. TRBV21-1 is a pseudogene. The CDR3 is 14 residues long. The CDR3 here is CARSGRCSYNEQFF. CDR3 nucleotides: TGTGCCAGAAGCGGGAGGTGCTCCTACAATGAGCAGTTCTTC.

A word on this clonotype: A clone one base away is much larger, so this may be a read error. The chain carries TRBV6-5 and TRBJ2-5; D is possibly TRBD1 (7 bases). Per the germline V gene, CDR1 is MNHEY and CDR2 is SVGAGI. Trimming took 2 bases from V and 5 from J, leaving 12 bases between them. The CDR3 extends over 14 amino acids. CDR3 sequence: CASSYAGQRETQYF. CDR3 nucleotides: TGTGCCAGCAGTTACGCGGGACAGCGGGAGACCCAGTACTTC.

The table lists this clonotype with a few counts. J is TRBJ2-1 and V is TRBV6-2 or TRBV6-3; TRBD2 matches at 12 bases. This CDR3 has 15 residues. The ends lost 8 bases at V and 8 bases at J; junction bases unmatched: 10. CDR1 MNHEY and CDR2 SVGEGT come from the germline V gene. CDR3 protein: CASRVLAGGPHEQFF. CDR3 bases: TGTGCCAGCCGGGTGCTAGCGGGAGGGCCTCATGAGCAGTTCTTC.

The rearrangement joins TRBV20-1 to TRBJ2-3; D might be TRBD1 (6 bases). Germline lookup yields CDR1 DFQATT and CDR2 SNEGSKA (reference sequence). The CDR3 spans 15 residues. The V and J ends lost 6 bases and 2 bases respectively, with 18 bases between them. The CDR3 is CSATGTHGITDTQYF. The CDR3, as DNA: TGCAGTGCAACCGGGACACACGGAATCACAGATACGCAGTATTTT.

The rearrangement joins TRBV7-9 to TRBJ2-7; D might be TRBD1 or TRBD2, each matching 5 bases. With 4 bases removed from V and 3 bases from J, the gap between germline ends came to 19 bases. The CDR3 has 16 residues. Germline V lookup: CDR1 SEHNR, CDR2 FQNEAQ (reference sequence). The chain's CDR3 is CASSSPRDRFDYEQYF. Written as DNA, the CDR3 is TGTGCCAGCAGCTCCCCCCGGGACCGCTTCGACTACGAGCAGTACTTC.

The table lists this clonotype with a few counts. The chain links TRBV24-1 to TRBJ2-1; perhaps TRBD2 as D (6 bases). Per germline, CDR1 KGHDR and CDR2 SFDVKD. CDR3 length equals 16 residues. With 4 bases removed from V and 0 bases from J, the gap between germline ends came to 12 bases. The CDR3 region is CATSDATRSSYNEQFF. The CDR3 coding sequence is TGTGCCACCAGTGACGCGACTAGAAGCTCCTACAATGAGCAGTTCTTC.

V and J are TRBV18 and TRBJ1-2, with a possible D match to TRBD1 (5 bases). The germline V gene encodes CDR1 KGHSH and CDR2 LQKENI. The CDR3 runs to 13 residues. V gave up 4 bases and J gave up 5 bases, with 11 bases separating them. This CDR3 is CASSLEGKYGYTF. DNA of the CDR3: TGTGCCAGCTCACTCGAGGGGAAATATGGCTACACCTTC. Drawing the rest from reference TRBV18 and TRBJ1-2, the complete variable domain is NAGVMQNPRHLVRRRGQEARLRCSPMKGHSHVYWYRQLPEEGLKFMVYLQKENIIDESGMPKERFSAEFPKEGPSILRIQQVVRGDSAAYFCASSLEGKYGYTFGSGTRLTVV.

A word on this clonotype: At one of its ends the junction is not consistent with the germline gene, which may arise from a read error. The V gene is TRBV7-3, the J gene TRBJ2-1; D is uncertain. The length of the CDR3 is 15 residues. Germline V gives CDR1 SGHTA, CDR2 FQGTGA. The CDR3 is CAGSSEPSRFNEQFF. The CDR3 bases are TGTGCCGGCAGCTCGGAGCCCAGCCGTTTCAATGAGCAGTTCTTC.

This clonotype was seen more than once but under ten times. V and J are TRBV5-1 and TRBJ1-5, with D maybe TRBD1 (6 bases). V gave up 4 bases and J gave up 7 bases, with 18 bases separating them. Germline V CDR1 and CDR2: SGHRS, YFSETQ. This CDR3 is 15 amino acids long. This chain's CDR3 is CASSPGPGVEQPQHF. The CDR3 coding sequence is TGCGCCAGCAGCCCCGGGCCAGGGGTCGAACAGCCCCAGCATTTT.